This TCR beta chain was documented in a study of T cell responses to AZD1222 COVID-19 vaccine. Regarding the study as a whole: Baseline serology detected seropositivity in only six AZD1222 recipients.

Both about-4-week and about-12-week second-dose recipients were combined. V was pared by 6 bases and J by 3 bases, with 11 bases of the junction left unmatched. The CDR3 sequence is 17 residues long. Germline V gives CDR1 SEHNR, CDR2 FQNEAQ (reference sequence). Note on this clone: Its antigen is still unknown.

The repertoire was sequenced with immunoSEQ multiplex PCR; TCRdb's copy has only in-frame clones and lacks some. The sample yields fewer than 150,000 clones, 80% to 90% seen once. The specimen was peripheral blood, collected 28 days after the second AZD1222 dose. This TCR came from an adult who received the AZD1222 COVID-19 vaccine. The rearrangement links TRBV7-9 to TRBJ1-5, with 10 nucleotides matching TRBD1. This CDR3 reads CASSNPPGTGDNQPQHF. The CDR3 nucleotides are TGTGCCAGCAGTAACCCGCCCGGGACAGGGGACAATCAGCCCCAGCATTTT. Full variable domain (missing parts from reference TRBV7-9 and TRBJ1-5): DTGVSQNPRHKITKRGQNVTFRCDPISEHNRLYWYRQTLGQGPEFLTYFQNEAQLEKSRLLSDRFSAERPKGSFSTLEIQRTEQGDSAMYLCASSNPPGTGDNQPQHFGDGTRLSIL.